This TCR beta chain was captured in a study of identical twins. TCRdb re-called the 5' RACE reads with MiXCR, one entry per CDR3 protein. Of 700,000 or so distinct CDR3 sequences in the sample, roughly 20% were seen once. V was shortened by 5 bases and J by 1 base, with 14 bases between the two germline ends. The length of the CDR3 is 16 residues. From germline, CDR1 is LGHNT and CDR2 FRNRAP. All donors were healthy Caucasians. The data were also submitted as part of a second study, on T cells expressing NK-cell markers. This second study says: HCMV seropositivity marked most of the eight sequenced donors; one was seronegative. These clonotypes additionally ranked first within the CD3+CD56-NKG2C+ fraction of a few donors.

The TCR was taken from a woman between 18 and 29 years old in good health. The chain employs TRBV12-5 and TRBJ2-2; D is ambiguous. The sequenced material came from PBMCs. The CDR3 is CASGLQRGKNTGELFF. The CDR3, as DNA: TGTGCTAGTGGTCTCCAACGCGGAAAGAACACCGGGGAGCTGTTTTTT.